These 10 T cell receptor beta chains originate from one sample sequenced in a study of cytomegalovirus exposure and HLA in healthy donors. Primers included in the PCR were 60 Vbeta and 13 Jbeta primers. Profiling relied on immunoSEQ multiplex PCR, and the TCRdb table lists in-frame clones only, not all of them. There are roughly 170,000 clones in the sample; just under 80% occur only once, and around 13% lies in the top ten. The sequenced material came from PBMCs. The receptors shown here come from a woman aged 50 to 65 in good health and CMV-seropositive.

The chain employs TRBV2 and TRBJ1-5; no clear D gene. Germline-derived CDR1 and CDR2 are SNHLY and FYNNEI. Trimming cost V 8 bases and J 8 bases, with 19 bases left between them. The CDR3 runs 14 residues. DNA of the CDR3: TGTGCCAGCCAGCCGCGGGGTTCCCTCGAGCCCCAGCATTTT. Translated, it gives CASQPRGSLEPQHF. Using reference TRBV2 and TRBJ1-5 for the parts outside the CDR3, the full variable domain is EPEVTQTPSHQVTQMGQEVILRCVPISNHLYFYWYRQILGQKVEFLVSFYNNEISEKSEIFDDQFSVERPDGSNFTLKIRSTKLEDSAMYFCASQPRGSLEPQHFGDGTRLSIL.

J is TRBJ2-3 and V is TRBV2; TRBD1 agrees at 9 bases. The germline gives CDR1 SNHLY, CDR2 FYNNEI. This CDR3 contains 15 residues. V shed 6 bases and J 6 bases; nucleotides not matched to a gene: 10. CDR3 DNA: TGTGCCAGCAGAGCCGGGACAGGGTCTTTCGATACGCAGTATTTT. The encoded protein is CASRAGTGSFDTQYF.

This clone occurred once. The genes are TRBV1 and TRBJ2-1; the D call in the table, TRBD2, was not verified against the DNA. TRBV1 is tagged as a pseudogene. The CDR3 extends over 20 amino acids. CDR3 in amino acids: CTSSQDRLAGRAYTYNEQFF. DNA of the CDR3: TGCACCAGCAGCCAAGATCGACTAGCGGGGAGGGCTTATACCTACAATGAGCAGTTCTTC.

The chain links TRBV5-1 to TRBJ2-3; D uncertain. Trimming shortened V by 0 bases and J by 2 bases, and 10 bases separated the two germline ends. The CDR3 covers 15 residues. CDR1 is SGHRS and CDR2 is YFSETQ in the germline V gene. CDR3 nucleotides: TGCGCCAGCAGCTTGGCTCTAGATTACACAGATACGCAGTATTTT. Residues: CASSLALDYTDTQYF.

The V call is TRBV7-2, the J call TRBJ2-5; 7 positions agree with TRBD2. The J call may be in error: the DNA end matches TRBJ2-7 better. Germline V gene lookup returns CDR1 SGHTA and CDR2 FQGNSA. This CDR3 is 14 amino acids long. The CDR3 DNA reads as TGTGCCAGCAGCTGGGGGAGCGGGGACTACGAGCAGTACTTC. This codes for CASSWGSGDYEQYF.

The chain uses TRBV6-5 and TRBJ1-1; TRBD1 is a possible D gene (5 bases). Germline V gene sequence: CDR1 MNHEY, CDR2 SVGAGI. Between the trimmed V and J ends, which lost 5 bases and 8 bases, there was a span of 15 bases. There are 13 residues in the CDR3. CDR3 in DNA: TGTGCCAGCAGTCAATCCCGGGACTCCGAAGCTTTCTTT. It codes for CASSQSRDSEAFF.

CDR3 coding DNA: TGTGCCAGCAGTTGGACTCAGGGGTCACCCCTCCACTTT. Protein: CASSWTQGSPLHF. This chain links TRBV6-6 with TRBJ1-6; possibly TRBD1 for D (6 bases). The ends were cut back, 4 bases at V and 10 bases at J, with 11 bases in the middle. Germline values: CDR1 MNHNY, CDR2 SVGAGI (reference sequence). The CDR3 spans 13 residues.

CDR3 region: CASSDRGNYYEQYF. The CDR3 DNA is TGTGCCAGCAGTGATAGGGGGAACTACTACGAGCAGTACTTC. V and J are TRBV6-1 and TRBJ2-7, with D perhaps matching TRBD1 (6 bases). Looked up from germline, CDR1 is MNHNS and CDR2 is SASEGT. V lost 3 bases to trimming and J lost 3 bases, with 12 bases between them. This CDR3 is built from 14 residues.

The chain carries TRBV6-1 and TRBJ2-1, with 8 bases that match TRBD2. Germline-derived CDR1 and CDR2 are MNHNS and SASEGT. V shed 1 base and J 4 bases; nucleotides not matched to a gene: 3. This CDR3 is built from 15 residues. CDR3 loop: CASSEEAGAYNEQFF. In DNA, the CDR3 is TGTGCCAGCAGTGAAGAAGCGGGGGCGTACAATGAGCAGTTCTTC.

The chain couples TRBV4-2 to TRBJ2-7; 9 bases line up with TRBD2. The V segment lost 2 bases and the J segment 4 bases; nucleotides outside the gene matches: 12. The CDR3 is 17 residues long. The germline CDR1 and CDR2 sequences are LGHNA and YNFKEQ. The CDR3 DNA is TGTGCCAGCAGCCAACCCGCTAGCGGGGCCTCCGGATACGAGCAGTACTTC. This encodes CASSQPASGASGYEQYF.